The rows below give T cell receptor beta chains drawn from one sample of a study of blood T cell repertoires in COVID-19. Sequencing used immunoSEQ multiplex PCR; TCRdb keeps in-frame clones, though not all of them. The sample includes around 170,000 clones, roughly nine tenths of them seen just once. Sequences were obtained from peripheral blood. The receptors derive from a man aged 18 to 35 who had recovered from COVID-19. The CDR3 runs from the conserved cysteine through the conserved F or W. A D gene is named only where the DNA matches it firmly. The listing skips clone size in some rows; elsewhere it reads once, few, many or a size class.

j_gene,d_gene,abundance,v_gene,CDR3aa,CDR3nt
TRBJ2-5,NA,NA,TRBV25-1,CASSKVGSQETQYF,TGTGCCAGCAGCAAAGTCGGGTCCCAAGAGACCCAGTACTTC
TRBJ1-4,NA,NA,TRBV6-5,CASSYSTVGGKLFF,TGTGCCAGCAGTTACTCGACGGTCGGGGGAAAACTGTTTTTT
TRBJ2-2,NA,NA,TRBV7-2,CASSLVAANTGELFF,TGTGCCAGCAGCTTAGTAGCGGCGAACACCGGGGAGCTGTTTTTT
TRBJ1-5,NA,once,TRBV2,CASSEGGLGNQPQHF,TGTGCCAGCAGCGAGGGAGGACTGGGGAATCAGCCCCAGCATTTT
TRBJ2-5,TRBD2,NA,TRBV10-3,CAISESASGRVARETQYF,TGTGCCATCAGTGAGTCGGCTAGCGGGAGGGTTGCAAGGGAGACCCAGTACTTC
TRBJ2-7,TRBD2,NA,TRBV13,CASSRGTRGGEQYF,TGTGCCAGCAGCCGCGGGACTCGGGGGGGAGAGCAGTACTTC
TRBJ2-2,NA,NA,TRBV9,CASSAGNPGELFF,TGTGCCAGCAGCGCGGGGAACCCCGGGGAGCTGTTTTTT
TRBJ2-2,NA,NA,TRBV6-5,CASYSGAGELFF,TGTGCCAGTTACTCAGGGGCCGGGGAGCTGTTTTTT
TRBJ2-1,NA,NA,TRBV3-1/TRBV3-2,CASSLQDSNEQFF,TGTGCCAGCAGCCTTCAGGATTCCAATGAGCAGTTCTTC
TRBJ2-3,TRBD2,once,TRBV9,CASSVGTSGAPDTQYF,TGTGCCAGCAGCGTGGGGACTAGCGGGGCCCCAGATACGCAGTATTTT
TRBJ2-2,NA,NA,TRBV27,CASSLYLGGTGELFF,TGTGCCAGCAGTTTATACCTGGGCGGGACCGGGGAGCTGTTTTTT
TRBJ2-1,TRBD1,once,TRBV5-3,CARSLELAGGNEQFF,TGTGCCAGAAGCTTGGAGCTGGCAGGGGGTAATGAGCAGTTCTTC
TRBJ2-7,NA,NA,TRBV5-1,CASSVDYPYEQYF,TGCGCCAGCAGCGTAGATTACCCCTACGAGCAGTACTTC
TRBJ2-5,NA,NA,TRBV19,CASSIGTRGETQYF,TGTGCCAGTAGTATAGGTACCCGGGGAGAGACCCAGTACTTC
TRBJ2-3,TRBD1,NA,TRBV7-7,CASSPDRGADTQYF,TGTGCTAGCAGCCCCGACAGGGGCGCAGATACGCAGTATTTT
TRBJ1-2,TRBD1,NA,TRBV2,CASVGQAQYGYTF,TGTGCCAGTGTGGGACAGGCGCAGTATGGCTACACCTTC
TRBJ2-7,TRBD1,NA,TRBV7-2,CASSIISGGYEQYF,TGTGCCAGCAGCATTATTTCAGGGGGCTACGAGCAGTACTTC
TRBJ2-7,NA,once,TRBV27,CASSNGLAGGSSYEQYF,TGTGCCAGCAGCAACGGCCTAGCAGGGGGGAGCTCCTACGAGCAGTACTTC
TRBJ1-2,NA,NA,TRBV6-6,CASSPTSGGNYGYTF,TGTGCCAGCAGCCCTACGTCCGGAGGTAACTATGGCTACACCTTC
TRBJ2-2,TRBD2,few,TRBV11-3,CASSLAGGTGELFF,TGTGCCAGCAGCTTAGCGGGGGGAACCGGGGAGCTGTTTTTT
TRBJ1-5,TRBD1,NA,TRBV19,CASSIDQGQRYSNQPQHF,TGTGCCAGTAGTATAGATCAGGGACAGCGGTATAGCAATCAGCCCCAGCATTTT
TRBJ2-2,TRBD2,NA,TRBV7-8,CASSLGLGGSANTGELFF,TGTGCCAGCAGCTTAGGATTGGGCGGGAGCGCGAACACCGGGGAGCTGTTTTTT
TRBJ2-5,NA,NA,TRBV3-1/TRBV3-2,CASSPSTLAETQYF,TGTGCCAGCAGCCCCTCAACGCTGGCAGAGACCCAGTACTTC
TRBJ1-1,NA,NA,TRBV7-2,CASSFLGGVNTEAFF,TGTGCCAGCAGCTTTCTAGGGGGGGTGAACACTGAAGCTTTCTTT
TRBJ1-6,NA,few,TRBV27,CASRGGRGNNSPLHF,TGTGCCAGCAGGGGGGGGCGGGGAAATAATTCACCCCTCCACTTT
TRBJ1-2,TRBD1,few,TRBV9,CASSPRSGQGARGYTF,TGTGCCAGCAGCCCAAGAAGCGGACAGGGGGCGAGAGGCTACACCTTC
TRBJ1-1,NA,many,TRBV19,CASTSQAFGQRDTEAFF,TGTGCCAGTACCTCACAGGCCTTTGGGCAGCGGGACACTGAAGCTTTCTTT
TRBJ1-1,NA,NA,TRBV7-9,CASSPAMGREAFF,TGTGCCAGCAGCCCGGCGATGGGGAGGGAAGCTTTCTTT
TRBJ2-5,TRBD1,NA,TRBV11-3,CASSEGQGGQETQYF,TGTGCCAGCAGCGAGGGACAGGGGGGACAAGAGACCCAGTACTTC
TRBJ2-2,NA,NA,TRBV5-1,CASSSRTATSTGELFF,TGCGCCAGCAGCTCTAGGACAGCGACCAGTACCGGGGAGCTGTTTTTT
TRBJ2-1,TRBD1,NA,TRBV6-1,CASSAGGRGNDNEQFF,TGTGCCAGCAGTGCGGGTGGCAGGGGGAACGACAATGAGCAGTTCTTC
TRBJ2-4,NA,once,TRBV4-3,CASSQDLARARAKNIQYF,TGCGCCAGCAGCCAAGATCTGGCGCGGGCGAGGGCCAAAAACATTCAGTACTTC
TRBJ2-7,TRBD1,NA,TRBV28,CASSLRVGQQSSYEQYF,TGTGCCAGCAGTTTGCGGGTGGGACAGCAGAGCTCCTACGAGCAGTACTTC
TRBJ2-3,TRBD2,NA,TRBV7-3,CASSLKAGGTTDTQYF,TGTGCCAGCAGCTTAAAAGCGGGAGGGACCACAGATACGCAGTATTTT
TRBJ1-1,TRBD1,few,TRBV6-6,CASSLGRTGATEAFF,TGTGCCAGCAGCCTGGGACGGACAGGGGCGACTGAAGCTTTCTTT
TRBJ2-3,NA,NA,TRBV3-1/TRBV3-2,CASSQGGTASTDTQYF,TGTGCCAGCAGCCAAGGCGGGACAGCTAGCACAGATACGCAGTATTTT
TRBJ1-2,TRBD1,NA,TRBV27,CASSLGQGVLGYTF,TGTGCCAGCAGTTTAGGGCAGGGGGTTCTTGGCTACACCTTC
TRBJ2-3,NA,NA,TRBV5-1,CASSLIRGADTQYF,TGCGCCAGCAGCTTAATCCGAGGAGCGGATACGCAGTATTTT
TRBJ2-3,NA,once,TRBV2,CASSRGRGFTDTQYF,TGTGCCAGCAGCCGCGGACGGGGATTCACAGATACGCAGTATTTT
TRBJ2-7,NA,NA,TRBV2,CASSQTGLSAYEQYF,TGTGCCAGCAGCCAAACAGGGCTATCCGCCTACGAGCAGTACTTC
TRBJ2-7,NA,NA,TRBV7-2,CASSLATSGSPAYEQYF,TGTGCCAGCAGCTTAGCGACAAGTGGCAGTCCTGCCTACGAGCAGTACTTC
TRBJ2-1,NA,NA,TRBV19,CASRSSGKFPNEQFF,TGTGCCAGTAGATCATCAGGGAAGTTCCCCAATGAGCAGTTCTTC
TRBJ2-1,TRBD2,NA,TRBV3-1/TRBV3-2,CASSPSGRDNEQFF,TGTGCCAGCAGCCCAAGCGGGAGGGACAATGAGCAGTTCTTC
TRBJ1-1,NA,NA,TRBV7-9,CASLGGTTEAFF,TGTGCCAGCCTTGGAGGCACCACAGAAGCTTTCTTT
TRBJ2-7,TRBD1,NA,TRBV28,CASSFFQGAYEQYF,TGTGCCAGCAGTTTTTTTCAGGGGGCCTACGAGCAGTACTTC
TRBJ2-7,TRBD1,NA,TRBV27,CASSLSIMGQAGEQYF,TGTGCCAGCAGTTTATCGATAATGGGACAGGCGGGCGAGCAGTACTTC
TRBJ2-2,NA,NA,TRBV4-2,CASSQEVGLNGGELFF,TGTGCCAGCAGCCAAGAAGTGGGGCTCAATGGCGGGGAGCTGTTTTTT
TRBJ2-5,NA,NA,TRBV19,CASSINLLQETQYF,TGTGCCAGTAGTATAAACCTGCTACAAGAGACCCAGTACTTC
TRBJ2-1,NA,NA,TRBV24-1,CATSDFPLDEQFF,TGTGCCACCAGTGATTTCCCACTCGATGAGCAGTTCTTC
TRBJ2-2,TRBD1,NA,TRBV6-2/TRBV6-3,CASSYLQGARTGELFF,TGTGCCAGCAGTTATCTCCAGGGGGCGAGGACCGGGGAGCTGTTTTTT
TRBJ2-7,NA,NA,TRBV4-3,CASSQDPGNSYEQYF,TGCGCCAGCAGCCAAGATCCAGGAAACTCCTACGAGCAGTACTTC
TRBJ2-6,TRBD2,NA,TRBV9,CASSQSGTGANVLTF,TGTGCCAGCAGCCAAAGCGGGACTGGGGCCAACGTCCTGACTTTC
TRBJ1-6,TRBD1,NA,TRBV28,CASRKQQGVNSPLHF,TGTGCCAGCAGAAAGCAACAGGGGGTAAATTCACCCCTCCACTTT
TRBJ2-1,TRBD2,NA,TRBV27,CASSASGSDYNEQFF,TGTGCCAGCAGTGCTAGCGGGAGCGACTACAATGAGCAGTTCTTC
TRBJ1-5,TRBD1,few,TRBV28,CASNTGQHNQPQHF,TGTGCCAGCAACACGGGACAGCACAATCAGCCCCAGCATTTT
TRBJ1-2,TRBD1,NA,TRBV18,CASSPQLIPRDRENYGYTF,TGTGCCAGCTCACCTCAGCTTATACCCCGGGACAGGGAAAACTATGGCTACACCTTC
TRBJ2-2,NA,NA,TRBV9,CASSVEVETGELFF,TGTGCCAGCAGCGTAGAAGTAGAGACCGGGGAGCTGTTTTTT
TRBJ1-5,NA,NA,TRBV5-4,CASSLAGDSNQPQHF,TGTGCCAGCAGCTTGGCCGGGGATAGCAATCAGCCCCAGCATTTT
TRBJ2-6,NA,NA,TRBV21-1,CASSATRGFLSSGANVLTF,TGTGCCAGCAGCGCAACCCGAGGTTTTCTGAGCTCTGGGGCCAACGTCCTGACTTTC
TRBJ1-1,TRBD1,NA,TRBV4-1,CASSPTDRGKWNTEAFF,TGCGCCAGCAGCCCCACGGACAGGGGGAAGTGGAACACTGAAGCTTTCTTT